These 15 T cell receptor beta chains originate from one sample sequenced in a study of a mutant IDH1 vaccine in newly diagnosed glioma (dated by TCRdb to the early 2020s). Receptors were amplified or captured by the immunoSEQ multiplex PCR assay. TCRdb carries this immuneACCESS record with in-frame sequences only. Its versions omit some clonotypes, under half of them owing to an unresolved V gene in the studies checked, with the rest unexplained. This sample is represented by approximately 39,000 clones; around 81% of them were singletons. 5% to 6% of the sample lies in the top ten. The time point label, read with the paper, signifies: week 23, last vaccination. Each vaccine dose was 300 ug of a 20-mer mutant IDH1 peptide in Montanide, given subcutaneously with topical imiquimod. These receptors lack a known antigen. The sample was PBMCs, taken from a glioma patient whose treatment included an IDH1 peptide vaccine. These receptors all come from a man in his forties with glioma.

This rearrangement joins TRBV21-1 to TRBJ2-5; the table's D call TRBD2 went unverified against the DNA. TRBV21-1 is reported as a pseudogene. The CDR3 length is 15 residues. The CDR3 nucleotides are TGTGCCAGCAGCAATCGCGGGGAGACTCAAGAGACCCAGTACTTC. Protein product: CASSNRGETQETQYF.

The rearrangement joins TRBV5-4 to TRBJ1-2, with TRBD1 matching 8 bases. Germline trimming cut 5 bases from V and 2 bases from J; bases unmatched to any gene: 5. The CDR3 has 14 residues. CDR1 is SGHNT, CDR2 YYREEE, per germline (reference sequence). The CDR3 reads CASRGTGKNYGYTF. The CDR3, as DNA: TGTGCCAGCAGAGGGACAGGAAAAAACTATGGCTACACCTTC.

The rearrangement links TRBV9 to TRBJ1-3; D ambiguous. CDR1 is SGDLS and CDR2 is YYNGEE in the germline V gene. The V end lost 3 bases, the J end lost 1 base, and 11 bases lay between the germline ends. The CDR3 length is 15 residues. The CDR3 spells CASSDGPESGNTIYF. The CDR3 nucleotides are TGTGCCAGCAGCGACGGTCCTGAATCTGGAAACACCATATATTTT.

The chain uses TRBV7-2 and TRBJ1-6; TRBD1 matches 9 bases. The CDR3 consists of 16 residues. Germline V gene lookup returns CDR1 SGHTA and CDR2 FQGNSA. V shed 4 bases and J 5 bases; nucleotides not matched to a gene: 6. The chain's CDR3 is CASSSAGTGNNSPLHF. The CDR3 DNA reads TGTGCCAGCAGCTCGGCCGGGACAGGGAATAATTCACCCCTCCACTTT.

DNA of the CDR3: TGTGCCAGCAGCCAAGTAGAGGCCGGGGAGCTGTTTTTT. This codes for CASSQVEAGELFF. This chain links TRBV4-2 with TRBJ2-2; no definite D call. The germline gives CDR1 LGHNA, CDR2 YNFKEQ. The V gene lost 1 base and the J gene lost 6 bases, with 6 bases spanning the gap. The CDR3 sequence is 13 residues long.

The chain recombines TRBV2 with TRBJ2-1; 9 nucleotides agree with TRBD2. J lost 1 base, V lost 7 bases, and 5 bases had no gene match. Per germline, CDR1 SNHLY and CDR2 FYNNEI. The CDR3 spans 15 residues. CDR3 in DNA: TGTGCCAGCACTAGTAGCGGGAGATCCTACAATGAGCAGTTCTTC. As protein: CASTSSGRSYNEQFF. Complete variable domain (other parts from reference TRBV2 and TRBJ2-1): EPEVTQTPSHQVTQMGQEVILRCVPISNHLYFYWYRQILGQKVEFLVSFYNNEISEKSEIFDDQFSVERPDGSNFTLKIRSTKLEDSAMYFCASTSSGRSYNEQFFGPGTRLTVL.

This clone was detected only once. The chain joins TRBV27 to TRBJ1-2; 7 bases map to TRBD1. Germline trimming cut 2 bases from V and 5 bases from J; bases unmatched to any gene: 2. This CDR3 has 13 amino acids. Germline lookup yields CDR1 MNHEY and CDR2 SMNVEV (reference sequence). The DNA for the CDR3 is TGTGCCAGCAGTTTAAGCAGGGGGTATGGCTACACCTTC. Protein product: CASSLSRGYGYTF.

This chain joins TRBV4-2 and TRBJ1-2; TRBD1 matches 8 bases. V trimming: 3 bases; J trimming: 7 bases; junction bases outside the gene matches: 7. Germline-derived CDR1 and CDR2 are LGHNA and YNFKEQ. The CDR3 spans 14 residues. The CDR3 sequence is CASSHPGQGGGYTF. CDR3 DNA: TGTGCCAGCAGCCACCCCGGACAGGGCGGTGGCTACACCTTC.

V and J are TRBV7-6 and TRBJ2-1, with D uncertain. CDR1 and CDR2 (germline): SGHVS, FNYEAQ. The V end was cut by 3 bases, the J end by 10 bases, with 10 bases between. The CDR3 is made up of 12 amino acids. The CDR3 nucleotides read TGTGCCAGCAGCTTTGCCGGGCACGAGCAGTTCTTC. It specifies CASSFAGHEQFF.

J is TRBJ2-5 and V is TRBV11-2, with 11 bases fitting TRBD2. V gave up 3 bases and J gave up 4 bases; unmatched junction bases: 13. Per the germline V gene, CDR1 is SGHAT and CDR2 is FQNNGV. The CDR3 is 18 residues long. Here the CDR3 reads CASSFSSGGLSRRETQYF. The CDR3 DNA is TGTGCCAGCAGCTTTTCTAGCGGGGGGCTGTCGCGGAGAGAGACCCAGTACTTC. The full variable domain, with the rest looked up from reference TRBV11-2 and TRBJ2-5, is EAGVAQSPRYKIIEKRQSVAFWCNPISGHATLYWYQQILGQGPKLLIQFQNNGVVDDSQLPKDRFSAERLKGVDSTLKIQPAKLEDSAVYLCASSFSSGGLSRRETQYFGPGTRLLVL.

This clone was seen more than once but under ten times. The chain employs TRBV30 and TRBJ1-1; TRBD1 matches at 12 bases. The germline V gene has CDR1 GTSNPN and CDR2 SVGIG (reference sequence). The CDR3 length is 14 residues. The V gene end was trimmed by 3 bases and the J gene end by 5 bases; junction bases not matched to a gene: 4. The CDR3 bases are TGTGCCTGGAGGGGGACAGGGGGCCAGACTGAAGCTTTCTTT. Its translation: CAWRGTGGQTEAFF.

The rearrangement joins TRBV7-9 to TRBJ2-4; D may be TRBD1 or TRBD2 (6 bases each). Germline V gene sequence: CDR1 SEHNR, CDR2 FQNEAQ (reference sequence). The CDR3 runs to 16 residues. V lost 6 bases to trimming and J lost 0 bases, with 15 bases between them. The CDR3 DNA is TGTGCCAGCAGACCAAGAGAGGGGGGAGCCAAAAACATTCAGTACTTC. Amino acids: CASRPREGGAKNIQYF.

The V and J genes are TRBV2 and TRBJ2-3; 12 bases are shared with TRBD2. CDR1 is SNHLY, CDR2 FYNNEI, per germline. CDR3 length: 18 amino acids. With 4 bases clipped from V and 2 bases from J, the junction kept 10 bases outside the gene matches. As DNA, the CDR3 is TGTGCCAGCAGTGTGAGTCTAGCGGGAGGGCCCCCCACAGATACGCAGTATTTT. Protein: CASSVSLAGGPPTDTQYF.

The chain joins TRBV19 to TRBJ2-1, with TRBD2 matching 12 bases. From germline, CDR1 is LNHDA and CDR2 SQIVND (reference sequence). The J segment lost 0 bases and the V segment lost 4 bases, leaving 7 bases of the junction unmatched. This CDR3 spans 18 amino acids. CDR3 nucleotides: TGTGCCAGTAGTACCGGACTAGCGGGGTCTAGCTCCTACAATGAGCAGTTCTTC. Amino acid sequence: CASSTGLAGSSSYNEQFF.

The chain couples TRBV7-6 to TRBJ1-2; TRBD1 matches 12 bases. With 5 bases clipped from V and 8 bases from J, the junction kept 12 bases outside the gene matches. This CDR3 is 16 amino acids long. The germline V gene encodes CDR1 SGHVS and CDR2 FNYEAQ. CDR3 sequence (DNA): TGTGCCAGCAGCCCTCGCCGGGGACAGGGGGCTGGAGGCTACACCTTC. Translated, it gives CASSPRRGQGAGGYTF.